The 18 T cell receptor beta chains listed next were all sequenced from one sample in a study of blood T cell repertoires in COVID-19. Profiling relied on immunoSEQ multiplex PCR, and the TCRdb table lists in-frame clones only, not all of them. Of around 150,000 clones listed, about nine tenths are singletons. The specimen sequenced was peripheral blood. These receptors were collected from a woman aged 55 to 70 who had recovered from COVID-19.

The chain links TRBV6-5 to TRBJ2-7, with D perhaps TRBD1 (6 bases). CDR3 length equals 15 residues. Germline V gene lookup returns CDR1 MNHEY and CDR2 SVGAGI. V lost 5 bases and J lost 2, with 16 bases in between. DNA of the CDR3: TGTGCCAGCAGTACCGGGACACAGGCCCCCTACGAGCAGTACTTC. Translation gives CASSTGTQAPYEQYF.

The J gene is TRBJ1-2, the V gene TRBV27; maybe TRBD1 (5 bases). Trimming left V 4 bases short and J 4 bases short, with 13 bases between. The germline V gene has CDR1 MNHEY and CDR2 SMNVEV (reference sequence). CDR3 length: 14 residues. The CDR3 sequence: CASSYSAGPYGYTF. CDR3 nucleotides: TGTGCCAGCAGTTATTCGGCAGGGCCCTATGGCTACACCTTC.

V is TRBV19 and J is TRBJ2-7; 9 bases map to TRBD1. CDR1 LNHDA and CDR2 SQIVND come from the germline V gene (reference sequence). Trimming took 6 bases from V and 2 from J; bases not matched to a gene: 5. The CDR3 length is 14 residues. The chain's CDR3 is CASSQQGAAYEQYF. CDR3 in DNA: TGTGCCAGTAGCCAACAGGGGGCAGCCTACGAGCAGTACTTC. Complete variable domain (other parts from reference TRBV19 and TRBJ2-7): DGGITQSPKYLFRKEGQNVTLSCEQNLNHDAMYWYRQDPGQGLRLIYYSQIVNDFQKGDIAEGYSVSREKKESFPLTVTSAQKNPTAFYLCASSQQGAAYEQYFGPGTRLTVT.

V and J are TRBV2 and TRBJ2-7; TRBD1 agrees at 10 bases. Trimming at V came to 6 bases and at J to 2 bases, leaving 4 bases not matched to a gene. CDR1 SNHLY and CDR2 FYNNEI come from the germline V gene. CDR3 length: 14 residues. CDR3 amino acids: CASRRTGGAYEQYF. The CDR3 region has the DNA TGTGCCAGCAGGCGGACAGGGGGAGCCTACGAGCAGTACTTC.

This clone was seen once. The genes are TRBV5-1 and TRBJ2-5; a weak D match, TRBD1 (5 bases). V lost 0 bases to trimming and J lost 1 base, with 13 bases between them. Germline V lookup: CDR1 SGHRS, CDR2 YFSETQ. This CDR3 contains 16 residues. CDR3 protein: CASSLGQGNIQETQYF. Written as DNA, the CDR3 is TGCGCCAGCAGCTTGGGGCAGGGTAATATCCAAGAGACCCAGTACTTC. The full variable domain, its missing parts supplied by reference TRBV5-1 and TRBJ2-5, is KAGVTQTPRYLIKTRGQQVTLSCSPISGHRSVSWYQQTPGQGLQFLFEYFSETQRNKGNFPGRFSGRQFSNSRSEMNVSTLELGDSALYLCASSLGQGNIQETQYFGPGTRLLVL.

The CDR3 DNA sequence: TGTGCCAGCAGCTTTAGGGTCTCGGGAGAAGATACGCAGTATTTT. Encoded protein: CASSFRVSGEDTQYF. The rearrangement uses TRBV7-9 and TRBJ2-3; a possible D gene is TRBD2 (6 bases). Trimming pared 3 bases from V and 5 bases from J, leaving 15 bases between. The CDR3 length is 15 residues. CDR1 and CDR2 (germline): SEHNR, FQNEAQ (reference sequence). The complete variable domain, with remaining parts taken from reference TRBV7-9 and TRBJ2-3, reads DTGVSQNPRHKITKRGQNVTFRCDPISEHNRLYWYRQTLGQGPEFLTYFQNEAQLEKSRLLSDRFSAERPKGSFSTLEIQRTEQGDSAMYLCASSFRVSGEDTQYFGPGTRLTVL.

The chain is built from TRBV19 and TRBJ1-2; D is perhaps TRBD1 (5 bases). Germline assignment: CDR1 LNHDA and CDR2 SQIVND (reference sequence). V lost 3 bases to trimming and J lost 7 bases, with 15 bases between them. The CDR3 is made up of 14 amino acids. CDR3 protein: CASSILGQDSGYTF. The CDR3 DNA follows: TGTGCCAGTAGTATCCTAGGACAAGATTCTGGCTACACCTTC.

This clone was observed a handful of times. This chain joins TRBV7-9 and TRBJ1-4; D gene ambiguous. The CDR3 is 12 residues long. V was trimmed by 5 bases and J by 8 bases, leaving 9 bases between them. Germline V lookup: CDR1 SEHNR, CDR2 FQNEAQ (reference sequence). CDR3 region: CASSPVSEKLFF. The CDR3 DNA reads TGTGCCAGCAGCCCCGTCTCGGAAAAACTGTTTTTT.

The J gene is TRBJ2-3, the V gene TRBV27, with D uncertain. V was clipped by 3 bases and J by 4 bases, with 14 bases between them. The germline V gene has CDR1 MNHEY and CDR2 SMNVEV (reference sequence). The CDR3 contains 15 residues. The CDR3 here is CASSFWPGFSDTQYF. The CDR3 nucleotides are TGTGCCAGCAGTTTTTGGCCTGGCTTTTCAGATACGCAGTATTTT.

This chain joins TRBV5-1 and TRBJ2-7, with 11 bases aligning to TRBD2. The J segment lost 0 bases and the V segment lost 5 bases, leaving 4 bases of the junction unmatched. This CDR3 comprises 15 residues. Per germline, CDR1 SGHRS and CDR2 YFSETQ. CDR3 bases: TGCGCCAGCAGTTCGACTAGCGGGGCCTCCTACGAGCAGTACTTC. The encoded protein is CASSSTSGASYEQYF.

The V and J genes are TRBV3-1 (or the pseudogene TRBV3-2) and TRBJ1-2; 7 bases fit TRBD1. Germline CDR1 LGHDT, CDR2 YNNKEL (reference sequence). Germline trimming cut 2 bases from V and 0 bases from J; bases unmatched to any gene: 3. The CDR3 sequence is 15 residues long. This chain's CDR3 is CASSQPGQANYGYTF. The CDR3 nucleotides read TGTGCCAGCAGCCAACCTGGACAGGCTAACTATGGCTACACCTTC.

J is TRBJ1-2 and V is TRBV10-3; TRBD1 matches 10 bases. V dropped 8 bases and J dropped 2; count of bases not matched to a gene: 11. CDR3 length: 16 residues. Germline V gene sequence: CDR1 ENHRY, CDR2 SYGVKD. The CDR3 nucleotides are TGTGCCATCCCCGTGACAGGGGGCGTCGAAAACTATGGCTACACCTTC. Translated, it gives CAIPVTGGVENYGYTF.

DNA for the CDR3: TGTGCCAGCAGCTCTAGCACAGATACGCAGTATTTT. Residues: CASSSSTDTQYF. The chain has TRBV5-4 and TRBJ2-3; no clear D gene. The CDR3 runs to 12 residues. Germline V gene data show CDR1 as SGHNT and CDR2 as YYREEE (reference sequence). V gave up 3 bases and J gave up 0 bases, with 2 bases separating them.

The chain combines TRBV11-2 with TRBJ2-7; 11 bases match TRBD1. This CDR3 has 15 residues. After removal of 5 bases from V and 3 bases from J, the junction contained 6 bases not matched to a gene. The germline gives CDR1 SGHAT, CDR2 FQNNGV. CDR3 loop: CASSPGTGGYYEQYF. The CDR3 bases are TGTGCCAGCAGCCCTGGGACAGGGGGATACTACGAGCAGTACTTC.

This chain connects TRBV2 to TRBJ2-1; 11 positions match TRBD2. There are 14 residues in the CDR3. Germline CDR1 is SNHLY and CDR2 is FYNNEI. With V trimmed by 6 bases and J by 12 bases, 10 bases remained unmatched. This chain's CDR3 is CASRDIALAGGQFF. CDR3 coding DNA: TGTGCCAGCAGGGACATCGCGCTAGCGGGGGGGCAGTTCTTC.

V gene TRBV15 combines with J gene TRBJ2-7, with 9 positions matching TRBD1. Per germline, CDR1 LNHNV and CDR2 YYDKDF (reference sequence). J was trimmed by 3 bases and V by 1 base; bases with no gene match: 4. CDR3 length equals 15 residues. CDR3 residues: CATSRGQGGFYEQYF. CDR3 coding DNA: TGTGCCACCAGCAGAGGACAGGGGGGATTCTACGAGCAGTACTTC. Drawing the rest from reference TRBV15 and TRBJ2-7, the complete variable domain is DAMVIQNPRYQVTQFGKPVTLSCSQTLNHNVMYWYQQKSSQAPKLLFHYYDKDFNNEADTPDNFQSRRPNTSFCFLDIRSPGLGDTAMYLCATSRGQGGFYEQYFGPGTRLTVT.

The J gene is TRBJ2-3, the V gene TRBV5-1, with D possibly TRBD2 on 7 matching bases. V lost 2 bases and J 5 bases, leaving 15 bases between the germline ends. Germline CDR1 and CDR2: SGHRS and YFSETQ. The length of the CDR3 is 15 residues. The CDR3 DNA sequence: TGCGCCAGCAGCTTCCAGCGGGGAGGGGGAGATACGCAGTATTTT. Encoded protein: CASSFQRGGGDTQYF.

The J gene is TRBJ2-3, the V gene TRBV3-1 (or the pseudogene TRBV3-2); D remains unclear. Germline V gives CDR1 LGHDT, CDR2 YNNKEL (reference sequence). The length of the CDR3 is 15 residues. The V end was cut by 4 bases, the J end by 0 bases, with 11 bases between. CDR3 loop: CASSRGGTSTDTQYF. DNA of the CDR3: TGTGCCAGCAGCCGTGGCGGAACAAGCACAGATACGCAGTATTTT.